What follows is one TCR beta chain and its context. The sample originates from a study of blood T cell repertoires in COVID-19. The method was immunoSEQ multiplex PCR; TCRdb's version includes in-frame clones alone and lacks a portion of them. The repertoire holds about 430,000 clones, around 87% seen once, with over 0.9% in the top ten. From germline, CDR1 is SGHTA and CDR2 FQGNSA. The CDR3 spans 13 residues. Trimming pared 4 bases from V and 5 bases from J, leaving 11 bases between. The receptor's source is a woman under 40 with acute COVID-19. The sequenced sample was PBMCs or T cells enriched from blood (not recorded which). The chain recombines TRBV7-2 with TRBJ1-2, with D perhaps matching TRBD1 (6 bases). CDR3 loop: CASSSTGGYGYTF. CDR3 nucleotides: TGTGCCAGCAGCTCGACAGGAGGATATGGCTACACCTTC.